Detailed here is one T cell receptor beta chain. Which antigen it targets is not known. Per-base qualities were not stored, and no clone one base away is much larger. The library relied on the immunoSEQ multiplex PCR assay. This is the immuneACCESS table as TCRdb keeps it, with only in-frame sequences that have V and J called. A part of the clones is gone; compared with another copy, unresolved V genes explain less than half, and the rest is unexplained. This sample gives 140,000 to 150,000 clones in total; approximately 92% of them show up just once. Of the sample, 3% to 3.5% falls within the top ten clones. The CDR3 covers 13 residues, taking in both the cysteine and the phenylalanine. Only CDR3 DNA remains: 39 bases, in frame from the first base. V is pared back by 6 bases and J by 7 bases, with 15 bases lying between the germline termini. In the germline V gene, CDR1 corresponds to SNHLY and CDR2 to FYNNEI.

This sample is drawn from a study of control samples from healthy donors and cancer patients (dated by TCRdb to 2020 to 2021). The sequenced material came from blood. The source is a man younger than 45 in good health. Here the chain combines TRBV2 and TRBJ1-2; TRBD1 is perhaps the D gene, given 5 matching bases. CDR3 region: CASRSRDYGGYTF. The DNA is TGTGCCAGCAGGTCCAGGGACTATGGTGGCTACACCTTC. Outside the CDR3, residues come from the reference TRBV2 and TRBJ1-2 proteins, so the full variable domain is: EPEVTQTPSHQVTQMGQEVILRCVPISNHLYFYWYRQILGQKVEFLVSFYNNEISEKSEIFDDQFSVERPDGSNFTLKIRSTKLEDSAMYFCASRSRDYGGYTFGSGTRLTVV.